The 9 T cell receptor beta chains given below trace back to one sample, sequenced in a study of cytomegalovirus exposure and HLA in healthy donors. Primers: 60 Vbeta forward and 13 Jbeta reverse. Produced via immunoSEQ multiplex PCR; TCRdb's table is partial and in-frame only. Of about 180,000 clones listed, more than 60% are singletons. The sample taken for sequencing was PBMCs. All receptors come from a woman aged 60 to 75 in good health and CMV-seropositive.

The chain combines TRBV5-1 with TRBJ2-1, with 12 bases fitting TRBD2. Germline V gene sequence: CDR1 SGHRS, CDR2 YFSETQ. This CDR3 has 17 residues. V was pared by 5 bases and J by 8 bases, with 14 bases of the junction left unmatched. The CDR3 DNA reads TGCGCCAGCAGTAGGAATCTAGCGGGAGGGGTCATGGATGAGCAGTTCTTC. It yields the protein CASSRNLAGGVMDEQFF.

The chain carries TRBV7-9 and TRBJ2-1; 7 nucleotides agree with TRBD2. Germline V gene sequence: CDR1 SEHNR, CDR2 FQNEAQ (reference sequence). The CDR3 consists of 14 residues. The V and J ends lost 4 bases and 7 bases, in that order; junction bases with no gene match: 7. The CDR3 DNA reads TGTGCCAGCAGCTCTAGGACTAGGAGGAATGAGCAGTTCTTC. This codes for CASSSRTRRNEQFF. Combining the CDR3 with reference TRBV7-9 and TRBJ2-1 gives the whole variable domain DTGVSQNPRHKITKRGQNVTFRCDPISEHNRLYWYRQTLGQGPEFLTYFQNEAQLEKSRLLSDRFSAERPKGSFSTLEIQRTEQGDSAMYLCASSSRTRRNEQFFGPGTRLTVL.

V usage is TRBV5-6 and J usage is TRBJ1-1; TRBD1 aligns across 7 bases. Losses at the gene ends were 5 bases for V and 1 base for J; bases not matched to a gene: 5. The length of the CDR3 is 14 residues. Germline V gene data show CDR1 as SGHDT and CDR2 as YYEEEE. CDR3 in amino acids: CASRNDRENTEAFF. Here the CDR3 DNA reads TGTGCCAGCAGAAATGACAGGGAGAACACTGAAGCTTTCTTT.

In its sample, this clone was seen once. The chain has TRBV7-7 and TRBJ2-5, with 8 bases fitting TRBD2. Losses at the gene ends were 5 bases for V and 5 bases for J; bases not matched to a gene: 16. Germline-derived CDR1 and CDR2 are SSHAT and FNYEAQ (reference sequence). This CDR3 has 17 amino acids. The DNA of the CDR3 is TGTGCCAGCAGCGTGGGGGCAAGCGGGGGAGTCCGGGAGACCCAGTACTTC. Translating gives CASSVGASGGVRETQYF.

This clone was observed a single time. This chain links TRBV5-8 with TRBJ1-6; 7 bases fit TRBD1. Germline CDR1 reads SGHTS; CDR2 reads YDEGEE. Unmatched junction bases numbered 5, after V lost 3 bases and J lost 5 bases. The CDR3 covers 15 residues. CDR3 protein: CASSWGTADNSPLHF. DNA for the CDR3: TGTGCCAGCAGCTGGGGGACAGCAGATAATTCACCCCTCCACTTT. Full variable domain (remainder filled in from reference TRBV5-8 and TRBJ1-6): EAGVTQSPTHLIKTRGQQATLRCSPISGHTSVYWYQQALGLGLQFLLWYDEGEERNRGNFPPRFSGRQFPNYSSELNVNALELEDSALYLCASSWGTADNSPLHFGNGTRLTVT.

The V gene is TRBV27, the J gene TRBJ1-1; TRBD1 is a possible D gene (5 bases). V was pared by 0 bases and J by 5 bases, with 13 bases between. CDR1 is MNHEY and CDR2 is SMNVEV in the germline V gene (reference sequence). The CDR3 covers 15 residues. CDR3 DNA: TGTGCCAGCAGTTTATCCCCCTCAGGGCAAACTGAAGCTTTCTTT. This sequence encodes CASSLSPSGQTEAFF.

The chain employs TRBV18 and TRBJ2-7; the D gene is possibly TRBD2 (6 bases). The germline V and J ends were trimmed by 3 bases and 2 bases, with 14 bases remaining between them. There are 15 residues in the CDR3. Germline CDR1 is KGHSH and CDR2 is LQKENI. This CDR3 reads CASSPTSGVAYEQYF. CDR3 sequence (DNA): TGTGCCAGCTCACCTACCTCGGGAGTAGCCTACGAGCAGTACTTC.

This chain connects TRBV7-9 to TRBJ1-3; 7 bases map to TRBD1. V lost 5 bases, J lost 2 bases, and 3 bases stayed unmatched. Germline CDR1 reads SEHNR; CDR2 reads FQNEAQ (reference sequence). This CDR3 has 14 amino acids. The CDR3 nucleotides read TGTGCCAGCAGCGCTCAGGGGGCTGGAAACACCATATATTTT. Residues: CASSAQGAGNTIYF.

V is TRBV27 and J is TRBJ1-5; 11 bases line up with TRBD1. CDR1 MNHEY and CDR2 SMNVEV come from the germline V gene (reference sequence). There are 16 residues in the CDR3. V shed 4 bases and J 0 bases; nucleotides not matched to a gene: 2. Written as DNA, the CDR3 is TGTGCCAGCAGTTGGACAGGGGGCGGTAGCAATCAGCCCCAGCATTTT. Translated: CASSWTGGGSNQPQHF.